The present T cell receptor (beta chain) was sequenced within a study of cytomegalovirus exposure and HLA in healthy donors. The CDR3 contains 13 residues. Trimming removed 0 bases from V and 2 bases from J, with 4 bases in between. Germline V CDR1 and CDR2: SGHNT, YYREEE (reference sequence). The study, taken as a whole, reports: As confirmed in vitro, three CMV-associated chains were specific for CMV antigens. A missense DCLRE1C variant was associated with V- and J-gene trimming of TCR beta chains in a later analysis, and an independent cohort replicated the association. Accurate predictions that matched the HLA-A and HLA-B alleles of most subjects were reportedly made from TCR beta sequences.

Both 60 Vbeta primers and 13 Jbeta primers went into the PCR. Authors' data handling: There were 80 million to 95 million unique TCR beta chains by a later count, and approximately 12 million of them were shared. Profiled with immunoSEQ multiplex PCR; TCRdb holds only in-frame clones, not every one. V, J and clone size reflect that table, while D and trimming were determined from the DNA. Among 150,000 to 200,000 clones listed, approximately 81% were seen once. As regards this clone: Its matching antigen is unknown.

The rearrangement joins TRBV5-4 to TRBJ2-3; no reliable D call. The sequenced material came from PBMCs. The sequence came from a boy under 10 years old in good health and CMV-seronegative. CDR3 amino acids: CASSLVLTDTQYF. CDR3 nucleotide sequence: TGTGCCAGCAGCTTGGTTCTCACAGATACGCAGTATTTT.